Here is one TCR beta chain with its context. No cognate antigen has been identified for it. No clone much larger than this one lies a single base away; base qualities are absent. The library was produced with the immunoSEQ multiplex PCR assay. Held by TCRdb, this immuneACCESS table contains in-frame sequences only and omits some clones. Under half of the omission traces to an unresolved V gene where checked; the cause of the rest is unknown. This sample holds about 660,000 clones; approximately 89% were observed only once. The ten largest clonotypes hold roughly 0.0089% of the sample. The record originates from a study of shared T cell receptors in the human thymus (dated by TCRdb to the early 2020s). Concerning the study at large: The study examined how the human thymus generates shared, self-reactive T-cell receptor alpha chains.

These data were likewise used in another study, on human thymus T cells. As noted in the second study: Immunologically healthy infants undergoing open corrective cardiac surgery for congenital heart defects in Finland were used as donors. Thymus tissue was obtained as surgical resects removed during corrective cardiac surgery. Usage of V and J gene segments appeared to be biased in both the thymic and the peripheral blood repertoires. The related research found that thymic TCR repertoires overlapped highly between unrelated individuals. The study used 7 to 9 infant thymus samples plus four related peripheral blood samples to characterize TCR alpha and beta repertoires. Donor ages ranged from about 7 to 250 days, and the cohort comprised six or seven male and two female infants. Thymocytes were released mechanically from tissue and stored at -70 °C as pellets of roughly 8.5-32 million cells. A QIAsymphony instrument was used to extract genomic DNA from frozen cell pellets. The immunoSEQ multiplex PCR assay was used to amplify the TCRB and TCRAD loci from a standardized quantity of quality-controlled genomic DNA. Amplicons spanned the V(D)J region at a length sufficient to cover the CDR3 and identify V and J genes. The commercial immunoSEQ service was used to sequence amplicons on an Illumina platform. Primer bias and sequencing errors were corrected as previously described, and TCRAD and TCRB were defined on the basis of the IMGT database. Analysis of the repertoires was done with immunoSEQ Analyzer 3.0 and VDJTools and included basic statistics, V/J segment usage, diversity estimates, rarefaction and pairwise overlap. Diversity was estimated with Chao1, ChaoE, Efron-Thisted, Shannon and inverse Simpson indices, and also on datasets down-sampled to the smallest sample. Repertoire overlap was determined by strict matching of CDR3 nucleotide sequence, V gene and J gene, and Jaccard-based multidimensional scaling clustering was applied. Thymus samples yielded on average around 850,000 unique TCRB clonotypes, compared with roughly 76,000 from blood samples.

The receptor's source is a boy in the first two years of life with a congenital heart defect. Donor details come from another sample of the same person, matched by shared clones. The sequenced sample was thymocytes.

The DNA sequence is given as TGCGCCAGCAGCCAAGACCAGCGGAGCTCCTACAATGAGCAGTTCTTC. It encodes CASSQDQRSSYNEQFF. Here the chain combines TRBV4-3 and TRBJ2-1, and perhaps TRBD2 as D gene, on 5 matching bases. V is cut by 0 bases and J by 0 bases, and the space between the germline ends is 9 bases. Spanning cysteine to phenylalanine, the CDR3 consists of 16 amino acids. CDR3 DNA is the only sequence kept; it has 48 bases, read in frame from the first base. From a lookup of the germline V gene, CDR1 and CDR2 are LGHNA and YSLEER.